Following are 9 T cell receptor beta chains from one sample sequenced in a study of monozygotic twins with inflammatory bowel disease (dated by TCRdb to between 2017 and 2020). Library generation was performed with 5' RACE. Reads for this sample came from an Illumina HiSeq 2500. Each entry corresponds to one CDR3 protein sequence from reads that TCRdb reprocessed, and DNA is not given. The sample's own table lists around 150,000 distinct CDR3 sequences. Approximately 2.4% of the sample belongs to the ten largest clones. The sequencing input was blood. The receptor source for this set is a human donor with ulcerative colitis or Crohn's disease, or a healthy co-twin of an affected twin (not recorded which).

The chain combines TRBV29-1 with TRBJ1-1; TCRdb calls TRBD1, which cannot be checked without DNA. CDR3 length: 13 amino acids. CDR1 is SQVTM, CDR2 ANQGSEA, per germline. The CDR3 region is CSVASGGNTEAFF.

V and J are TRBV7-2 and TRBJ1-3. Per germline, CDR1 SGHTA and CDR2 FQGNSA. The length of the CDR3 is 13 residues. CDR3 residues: CASSLRLGNTIYF.

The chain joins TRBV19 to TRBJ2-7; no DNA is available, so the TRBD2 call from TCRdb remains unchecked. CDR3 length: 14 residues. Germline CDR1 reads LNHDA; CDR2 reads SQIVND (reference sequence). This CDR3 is CASSIISGSYEQYF.

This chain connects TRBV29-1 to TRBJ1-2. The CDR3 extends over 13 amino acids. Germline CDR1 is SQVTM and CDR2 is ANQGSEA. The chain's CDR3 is CSVEAGLGRGYTF. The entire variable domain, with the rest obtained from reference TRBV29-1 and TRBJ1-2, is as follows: SAVISQKPSRDICQRGTSLTIQCQVDSQVTMMFWYRQQPGQSLTLIATANQGSEATYESGFVIDKFPISRPNLTFSTLTVSNMSPEDSSIYLCSVEAGLGRGYTFGSGTRLTVV.

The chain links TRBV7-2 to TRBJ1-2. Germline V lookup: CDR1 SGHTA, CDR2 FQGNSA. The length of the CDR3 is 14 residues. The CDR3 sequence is CASSSAGFPYGYTF.

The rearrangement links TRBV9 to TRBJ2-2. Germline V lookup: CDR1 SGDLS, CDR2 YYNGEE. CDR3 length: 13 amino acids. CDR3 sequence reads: CASSMGFPGELFF.

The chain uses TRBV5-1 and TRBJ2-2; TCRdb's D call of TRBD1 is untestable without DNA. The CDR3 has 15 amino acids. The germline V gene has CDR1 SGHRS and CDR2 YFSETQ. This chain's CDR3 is CASVPIPHNTGELFF.

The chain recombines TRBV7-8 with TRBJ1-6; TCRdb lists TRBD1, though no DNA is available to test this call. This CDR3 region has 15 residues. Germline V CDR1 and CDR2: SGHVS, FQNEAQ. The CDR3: CASSAGQSFRSPLHF.

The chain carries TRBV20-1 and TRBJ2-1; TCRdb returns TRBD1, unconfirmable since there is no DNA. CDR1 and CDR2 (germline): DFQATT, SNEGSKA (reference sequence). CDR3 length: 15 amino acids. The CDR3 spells CSASVFDRVGNEQFF.